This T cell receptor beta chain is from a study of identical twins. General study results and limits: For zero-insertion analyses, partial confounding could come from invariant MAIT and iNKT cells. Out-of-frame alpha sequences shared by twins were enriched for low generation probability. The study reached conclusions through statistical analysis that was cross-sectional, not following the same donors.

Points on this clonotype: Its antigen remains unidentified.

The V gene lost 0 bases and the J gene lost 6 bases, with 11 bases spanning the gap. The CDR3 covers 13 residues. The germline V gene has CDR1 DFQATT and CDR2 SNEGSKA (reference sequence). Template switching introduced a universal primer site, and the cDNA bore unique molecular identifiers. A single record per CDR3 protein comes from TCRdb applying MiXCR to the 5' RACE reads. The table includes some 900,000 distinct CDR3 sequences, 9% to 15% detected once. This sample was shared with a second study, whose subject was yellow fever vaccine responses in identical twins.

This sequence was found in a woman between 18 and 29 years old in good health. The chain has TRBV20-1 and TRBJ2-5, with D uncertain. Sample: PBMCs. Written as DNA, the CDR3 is TGCAGTGCTAGAGATTTTGGGGTTAAGACCCAGTACTTC. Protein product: CSARDFGVKTQYF.